This TCR beta chain was obtained from a study of cytomegalovirus exposure and HLA in healthy donors. Whole-study context: Approximately 80 million unique TCRs, all from HLA-typed donors, were included in an early release of the data. Study-wide results and caveats: Later on, an analysis showed TCR association rates differing by HLA locus, with DRB1 the most and HLA-C the fewest.

On this clone: The target antigen is unknown.

PCR primers comprised 60 Vbeta and 13 Jbeta primers. The data were produced by immunoSEQ multiplex PCR, yet TCRdb's version contains in-frame clones alone and is incomplete. The profile shows roughly 170,000 clones, around 82% of them singletons. The source is a male donor in good health and CMV-seronegative. Sample: PBMCs.

CDR3 in DNA: TGTGCCAGCAGTTACGCGGGTCACCCTCAGCCCCAGCATTTT. Translation: CASSYAGHPQPQHF. V and J are TRBV6-5 and TRBJ1-5; D uncertain. The CDR3 is 14 amino acids. Germline CDR1 is MNHEY and CDR2 is SVGAGI. The V end lost 2 bases, the J end lost 6 bases, and 11 bases lay between the germline ends.